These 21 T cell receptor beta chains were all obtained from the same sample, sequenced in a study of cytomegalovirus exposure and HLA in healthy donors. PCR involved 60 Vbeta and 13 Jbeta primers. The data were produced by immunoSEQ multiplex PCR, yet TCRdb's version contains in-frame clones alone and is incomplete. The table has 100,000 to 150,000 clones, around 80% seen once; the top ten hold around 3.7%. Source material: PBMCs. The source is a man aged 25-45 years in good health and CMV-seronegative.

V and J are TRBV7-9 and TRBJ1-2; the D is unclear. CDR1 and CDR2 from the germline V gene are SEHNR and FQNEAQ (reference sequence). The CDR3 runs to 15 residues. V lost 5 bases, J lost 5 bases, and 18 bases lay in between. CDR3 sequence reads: CASSPLINWTYGYTF. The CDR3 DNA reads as TGTGCCAGCAGCCCACTCATAAACTGGACTTATGGCTACACCTTC.

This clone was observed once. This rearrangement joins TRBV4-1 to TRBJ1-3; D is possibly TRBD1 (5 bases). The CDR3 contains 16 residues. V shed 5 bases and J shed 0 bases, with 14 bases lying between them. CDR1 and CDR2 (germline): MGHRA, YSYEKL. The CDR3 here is CASSGRQTSSGNTIYF. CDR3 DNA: TGCGCCAGCAGCGGAAGACAGACGAGCTCTGGAAACACCATATATTTT.

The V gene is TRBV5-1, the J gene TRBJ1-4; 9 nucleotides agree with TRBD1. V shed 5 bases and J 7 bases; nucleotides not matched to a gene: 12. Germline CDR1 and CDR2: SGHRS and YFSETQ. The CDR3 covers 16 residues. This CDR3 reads CASRGGEDRGSEKLFF. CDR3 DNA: TGCGCCAGCAGAGGAGGAGAGGACAGGGGTAGTGAAAAACTGTTTTTT.

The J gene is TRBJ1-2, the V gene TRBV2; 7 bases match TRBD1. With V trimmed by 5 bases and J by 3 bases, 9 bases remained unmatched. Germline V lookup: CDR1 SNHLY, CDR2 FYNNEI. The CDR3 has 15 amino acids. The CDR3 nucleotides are TGTGCCAGCAGTCCGACAGGGCAACGAGACTATGGCTACACCTTC. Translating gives CASSPTGQRDYGYTF.

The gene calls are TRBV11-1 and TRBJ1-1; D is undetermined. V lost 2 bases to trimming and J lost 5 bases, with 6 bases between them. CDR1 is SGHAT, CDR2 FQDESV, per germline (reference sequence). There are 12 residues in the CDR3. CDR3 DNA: TGTGCCAGCAGCTTATTCGGTACTGAAGCTTTCTTT. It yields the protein CASSLFGTEAFF.

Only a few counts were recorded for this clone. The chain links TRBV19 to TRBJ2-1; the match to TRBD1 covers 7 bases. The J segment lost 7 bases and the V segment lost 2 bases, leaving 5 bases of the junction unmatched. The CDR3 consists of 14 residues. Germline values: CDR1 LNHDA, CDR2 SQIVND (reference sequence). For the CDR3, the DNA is TGTGCCAGTAGTATAACAGGGGAGAGGAATGAGCAGTTCTTC. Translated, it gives CASSITGERNEQFF.

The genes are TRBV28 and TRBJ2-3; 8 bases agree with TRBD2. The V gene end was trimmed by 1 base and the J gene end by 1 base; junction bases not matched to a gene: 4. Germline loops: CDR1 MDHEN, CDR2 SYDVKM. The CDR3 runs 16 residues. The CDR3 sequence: CASSLSGGGGTDTQYF. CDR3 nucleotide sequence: TGTGCCAGCAGTTTATCGGGGGGGGGAGGCACAGATACGCAGTATTTT.

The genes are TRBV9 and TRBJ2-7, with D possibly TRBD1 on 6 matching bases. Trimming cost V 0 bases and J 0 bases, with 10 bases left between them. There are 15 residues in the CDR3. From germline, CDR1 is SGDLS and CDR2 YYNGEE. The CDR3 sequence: CASSVGTASSYEQYF. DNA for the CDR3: TGTGCCAGCAGCGTAGGGACAGCTTCCTCCTACGAGCAGTACTTC.

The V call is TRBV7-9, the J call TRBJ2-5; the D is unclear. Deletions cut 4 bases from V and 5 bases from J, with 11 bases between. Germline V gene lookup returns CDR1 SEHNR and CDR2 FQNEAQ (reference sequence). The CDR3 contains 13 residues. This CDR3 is CASSSSIGETQYF. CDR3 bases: TGTGCCAGCAGCTCCTCGATCGGTGAGACCCAGTACTTC.

In DNA, the CDR3 is TGTGCCAGCAGTTTACCCACCCCGACTGTTAGCACAGATACGCAGTATTTT. It codes for CASSLPTPTVSTDTQYF. V usage is TRBV28 and J usage is TRBJ2-3; no reliable D call. The germline CDR1 and CDR2 sequences are MDHEN and SYDVKM. V lost 2 bases, J lost 0 bases, and 15 bases lay in between. The CDR3 length is 17 residues.

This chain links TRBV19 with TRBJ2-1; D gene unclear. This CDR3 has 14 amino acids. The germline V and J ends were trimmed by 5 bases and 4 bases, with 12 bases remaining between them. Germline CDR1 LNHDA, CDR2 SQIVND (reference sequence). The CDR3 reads CASSRPGGYNEQFF. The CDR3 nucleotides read TGTGCCAGTAGTCGACCCGGCGGTTACAATGAGCAGTTCTTC.

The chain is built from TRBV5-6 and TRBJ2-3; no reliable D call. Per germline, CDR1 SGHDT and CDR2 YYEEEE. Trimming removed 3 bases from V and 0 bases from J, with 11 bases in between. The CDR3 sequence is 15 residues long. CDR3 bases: TGTGCCAGCAGCTCGGATCCAGGTAGCACAGATACGCAGTATTTT. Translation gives CASSSDPGSTDTQYF.

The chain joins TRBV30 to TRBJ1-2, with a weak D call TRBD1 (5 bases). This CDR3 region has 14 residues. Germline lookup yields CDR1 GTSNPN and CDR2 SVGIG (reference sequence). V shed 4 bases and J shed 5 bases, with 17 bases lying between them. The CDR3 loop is CAWMGDGGPYGYTF. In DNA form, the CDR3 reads TGTGCCTGGATGGGGGACGGGGGACCGTATGGCTACACCTTC.

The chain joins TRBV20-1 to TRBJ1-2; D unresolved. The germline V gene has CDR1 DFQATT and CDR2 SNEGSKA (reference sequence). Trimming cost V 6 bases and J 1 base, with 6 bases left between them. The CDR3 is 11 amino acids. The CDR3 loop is CSARLNYGYTF. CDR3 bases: TGCAGTGCGCGACTTAACTATGGCTACACCTTC.

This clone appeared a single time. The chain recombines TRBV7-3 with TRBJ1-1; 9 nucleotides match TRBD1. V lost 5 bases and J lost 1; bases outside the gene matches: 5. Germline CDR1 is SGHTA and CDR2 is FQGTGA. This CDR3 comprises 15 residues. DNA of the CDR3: TGTGCCAGCAGCCGGACAGGGGCGCGGAACACTGAAGCTTTCTTT. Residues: CASSRTGARNTEAFF.

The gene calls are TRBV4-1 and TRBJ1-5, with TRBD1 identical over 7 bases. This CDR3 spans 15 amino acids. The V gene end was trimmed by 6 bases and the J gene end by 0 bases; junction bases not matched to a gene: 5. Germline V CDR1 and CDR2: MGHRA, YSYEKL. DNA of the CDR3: TGCGCCAGCAGACCGACAGGGAATAGCAATCAGCCCCAGCATTTT. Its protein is CASRPTGNSNQPQHF.

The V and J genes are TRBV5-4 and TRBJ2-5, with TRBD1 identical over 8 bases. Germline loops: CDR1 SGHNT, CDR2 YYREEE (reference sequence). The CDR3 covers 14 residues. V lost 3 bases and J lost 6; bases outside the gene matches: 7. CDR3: CASSSQGAEKTQYF. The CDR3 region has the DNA TGTGCCAGCAGCTCTCAGGGGGCCGAGAAGACCCAGTACTTC.

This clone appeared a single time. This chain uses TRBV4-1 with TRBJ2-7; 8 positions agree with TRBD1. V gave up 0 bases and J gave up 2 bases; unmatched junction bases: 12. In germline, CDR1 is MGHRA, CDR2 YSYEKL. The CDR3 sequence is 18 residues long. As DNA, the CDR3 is TGCGCCAGCAGCCAAGAAAGTTCGCCTGGGACAGGAGCCTACGAGCAGTACTTC. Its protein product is CASSQESSPGTGAYEQYF.

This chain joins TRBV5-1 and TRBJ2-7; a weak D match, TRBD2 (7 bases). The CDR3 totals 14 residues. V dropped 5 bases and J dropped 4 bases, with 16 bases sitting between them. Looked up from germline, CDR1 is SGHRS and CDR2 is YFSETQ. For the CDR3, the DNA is TGCGCCAGCAGTCAGAGCGGGGACACTTACGAGCAGTACTTC. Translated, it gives CASSQSGDTYEQYF. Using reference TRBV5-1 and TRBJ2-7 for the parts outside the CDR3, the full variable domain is KAGVTQTPRYLIKTRGQQVTLSCSPISGHRSVSWYQQTPGQGLQFLFEYFSETQRNKGNFPGRFSGRQFSNSRSEMNVSTLELGDSALYLCASSQSGDTYEQYFGPGTRLTVT.

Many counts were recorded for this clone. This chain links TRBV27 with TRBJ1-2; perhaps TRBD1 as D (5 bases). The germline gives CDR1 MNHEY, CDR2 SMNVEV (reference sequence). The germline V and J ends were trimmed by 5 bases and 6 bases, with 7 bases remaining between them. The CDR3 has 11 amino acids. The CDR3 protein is CASSRGDGYTF. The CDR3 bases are TGTGCCAGCAGTCGGGGGGATGGCTACACCTTC.

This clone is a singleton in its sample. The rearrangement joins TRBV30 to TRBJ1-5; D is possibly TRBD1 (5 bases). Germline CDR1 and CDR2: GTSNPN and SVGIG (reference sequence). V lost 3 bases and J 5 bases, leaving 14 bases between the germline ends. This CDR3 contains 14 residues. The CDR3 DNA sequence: TGTGCCTGGAGCCAGGGATTGACGTATCAGCCCCAGCATTTT. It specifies CAWSQGLTYQPQHF. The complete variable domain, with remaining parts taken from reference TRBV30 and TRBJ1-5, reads SQTIHQWPATLVQPVGSPLSLECTVEGTSNPNLYWYRQAAGRGLQLLFYSVGIGQISSEVPQNLSASRPQDRQFILSSKKLLLSDSGFYLCAWSQGLTYQPQHFGDGTRLSIL.